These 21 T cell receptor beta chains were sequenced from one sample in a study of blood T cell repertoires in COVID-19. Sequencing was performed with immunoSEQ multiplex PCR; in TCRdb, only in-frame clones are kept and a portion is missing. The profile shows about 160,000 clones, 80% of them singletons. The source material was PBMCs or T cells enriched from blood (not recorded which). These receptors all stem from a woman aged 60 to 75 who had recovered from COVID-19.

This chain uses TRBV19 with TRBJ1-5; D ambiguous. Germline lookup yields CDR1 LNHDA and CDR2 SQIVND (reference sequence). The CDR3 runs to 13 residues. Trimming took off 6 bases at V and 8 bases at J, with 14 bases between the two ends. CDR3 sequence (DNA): TGTGCCAGTAGCCCCCGGACGCGGGAGCCCCAGCATTTT. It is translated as CASSPRTREPQHF.

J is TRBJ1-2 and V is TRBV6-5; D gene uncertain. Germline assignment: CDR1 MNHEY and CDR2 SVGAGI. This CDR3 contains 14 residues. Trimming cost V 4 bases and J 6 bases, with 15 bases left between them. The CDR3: CASSLSGRTNGYTF. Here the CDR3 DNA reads TGTGCCAGCAGTTTAAGCGGCAGAACCAATGGCTACACCTTC.

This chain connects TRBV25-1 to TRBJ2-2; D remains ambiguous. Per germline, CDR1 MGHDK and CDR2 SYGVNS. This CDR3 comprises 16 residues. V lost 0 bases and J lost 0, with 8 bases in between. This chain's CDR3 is CASSEYTSANTGELFF. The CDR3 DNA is TGTGCCAGCAGTGAATATACAAGCGCGAACACCGGGGAGCTGTTTTTT.

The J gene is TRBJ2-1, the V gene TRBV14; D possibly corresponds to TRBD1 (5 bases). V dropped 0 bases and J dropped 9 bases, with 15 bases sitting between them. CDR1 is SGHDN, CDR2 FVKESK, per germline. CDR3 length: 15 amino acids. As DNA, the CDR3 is TGTGCCAGCAGCCAAGATTCAGGGTTTCGTACTGAGCAGTTCTTC. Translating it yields CASSQDSGFRTEQFF.

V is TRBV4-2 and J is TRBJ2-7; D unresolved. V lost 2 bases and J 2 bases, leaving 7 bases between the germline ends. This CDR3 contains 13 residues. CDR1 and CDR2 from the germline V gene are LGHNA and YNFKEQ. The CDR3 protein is CASSQRIAYEQYF. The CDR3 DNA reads TGTGCCAGCAGCCAACGTATTGCCTACGAGCAGTACTTC.

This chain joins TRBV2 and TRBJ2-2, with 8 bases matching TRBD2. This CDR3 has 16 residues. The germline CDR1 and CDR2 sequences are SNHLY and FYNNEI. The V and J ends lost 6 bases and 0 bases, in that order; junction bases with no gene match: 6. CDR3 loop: CASRLAGNANTGELFF. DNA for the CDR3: TGTGCCAGCAGGTTAGCGGGGAACGCGAACACCGGGGAGCTGTTTTTT.

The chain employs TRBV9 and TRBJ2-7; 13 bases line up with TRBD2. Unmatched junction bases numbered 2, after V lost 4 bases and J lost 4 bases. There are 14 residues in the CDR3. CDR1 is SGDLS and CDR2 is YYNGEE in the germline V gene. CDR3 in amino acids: CASSMGLAGYEQYF. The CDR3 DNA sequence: TGTGCCAGCAGCATGGGACTAGCGGGGTACGAGCAGTACTTC.

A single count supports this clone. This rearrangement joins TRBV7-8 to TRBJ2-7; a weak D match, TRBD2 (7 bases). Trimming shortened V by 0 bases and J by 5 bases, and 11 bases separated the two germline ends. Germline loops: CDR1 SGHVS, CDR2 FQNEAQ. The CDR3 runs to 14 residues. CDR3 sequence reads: CASSLATGGDEQYF. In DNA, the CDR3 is TGTGCCAGCAGCTTAGCGACGGGGGGCGACGAGCAGTACTTC.

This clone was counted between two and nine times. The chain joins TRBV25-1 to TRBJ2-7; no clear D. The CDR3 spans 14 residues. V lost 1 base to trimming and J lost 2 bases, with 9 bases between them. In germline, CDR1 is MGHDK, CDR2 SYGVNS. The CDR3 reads CASSEFKQPYEQYF. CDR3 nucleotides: TGTGCCAGCAGTGAATTCAAACAACCCTACGAGCAGTACTTC.

CDR3 nucleotides: TGTGCTAGTGGTTGGGGGGACAGGGGTTATGGCTACACCTTC. This encodes CASGWGDRGYGYTF. The chain is built from TRBV12-5 and TRBJ1-2; TRBD1 matches at 10 bases. This CDR3 region has 14 residues. CDR1 LGHNT and CDR2 FRNRAP come from the germline V gene. V lost 4 bases, J lost 5 bases, and 4 bases stayed unmatched.

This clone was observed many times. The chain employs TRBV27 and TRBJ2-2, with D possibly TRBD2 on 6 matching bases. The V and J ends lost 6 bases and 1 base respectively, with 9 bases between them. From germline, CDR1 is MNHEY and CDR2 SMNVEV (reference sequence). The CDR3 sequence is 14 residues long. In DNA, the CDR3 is TGTGCCAGCAGCCACGGGGGGAACACCGGGGAGCTGTTTTTT. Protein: CASSHGGNTGELFF.

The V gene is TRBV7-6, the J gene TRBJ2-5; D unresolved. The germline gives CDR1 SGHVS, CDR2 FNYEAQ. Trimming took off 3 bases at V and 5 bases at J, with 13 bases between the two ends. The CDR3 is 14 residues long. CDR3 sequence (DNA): TGTGCCAGCAGCTTCCCTTCGGGTGGGGAGACCCAGTACTTC. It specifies CASSFPSGGETQYF. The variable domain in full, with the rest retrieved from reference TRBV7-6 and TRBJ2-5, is GAGVSQSPRYKVTKRGQDVALRCDPISGHVSLYWYRQALGQGPEFLTYFNYEAQQDKSGLPNDRFSAERPEGSISTLTIQRTEQRDSAMYRCASSFPSGGETQYFGPGTRLLVL.

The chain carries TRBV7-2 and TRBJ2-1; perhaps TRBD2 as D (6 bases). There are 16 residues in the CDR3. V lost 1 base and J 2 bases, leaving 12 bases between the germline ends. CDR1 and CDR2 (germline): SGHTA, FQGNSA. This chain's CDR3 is CASSLGPGAAYNEQFF. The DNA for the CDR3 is TGTGCCAGCAGCTTAGGCCCGGGAGCGGCCTACAATGAGCAGTTCTTC.

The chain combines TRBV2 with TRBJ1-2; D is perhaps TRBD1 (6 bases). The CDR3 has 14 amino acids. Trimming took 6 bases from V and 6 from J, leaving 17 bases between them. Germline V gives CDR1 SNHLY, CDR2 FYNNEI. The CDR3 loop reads CASRRPGEGHGYTF. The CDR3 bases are TGTGCCAGCAGGAGGCCAGGGGAGGGGCATGGCTACACCTTC.

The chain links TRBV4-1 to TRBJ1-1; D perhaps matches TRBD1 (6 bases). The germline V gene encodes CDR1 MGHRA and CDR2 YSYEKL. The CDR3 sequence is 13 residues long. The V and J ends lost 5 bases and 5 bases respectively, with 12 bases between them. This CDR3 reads CASSLTGLTEAFF. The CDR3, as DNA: TGCGCCAGCAGCTTGACAGGCCTGACTGAAGCTTTCTTT.

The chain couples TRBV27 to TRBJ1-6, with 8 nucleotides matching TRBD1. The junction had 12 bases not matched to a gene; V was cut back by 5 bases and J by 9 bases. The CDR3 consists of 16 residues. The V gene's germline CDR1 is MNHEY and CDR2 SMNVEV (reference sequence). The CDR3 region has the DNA TGTGCCAGCAGTCCCCTCACGACAGGGGCGCGTTCACCCCTCCACTTT. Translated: CASSPLTTGARSPLHF.

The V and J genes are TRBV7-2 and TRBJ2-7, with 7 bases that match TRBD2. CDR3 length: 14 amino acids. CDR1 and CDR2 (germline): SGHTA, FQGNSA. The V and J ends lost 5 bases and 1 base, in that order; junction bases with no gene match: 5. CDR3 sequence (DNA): TGTGCCAGCAGCGAAAGCGGGACGTCCTACGAGCAGTACTTC. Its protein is CASSESGTSYEQYF.

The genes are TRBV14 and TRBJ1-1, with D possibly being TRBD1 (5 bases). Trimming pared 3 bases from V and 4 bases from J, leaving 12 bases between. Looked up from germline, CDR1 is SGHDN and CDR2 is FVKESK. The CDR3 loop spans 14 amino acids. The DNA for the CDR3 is TGTGCCAGCAGCCACGTCAGGGCAGGCACTGAAGCTTTCTTT. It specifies CASSHVRAGTEAFF.

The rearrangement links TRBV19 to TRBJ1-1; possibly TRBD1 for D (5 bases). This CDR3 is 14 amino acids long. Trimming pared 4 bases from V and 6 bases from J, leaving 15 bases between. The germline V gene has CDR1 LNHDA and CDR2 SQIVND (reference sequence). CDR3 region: CASSNDREVAEAFF. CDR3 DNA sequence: TGTGCCAGTAGTAACGACAGAGAAGTGGCTGAAGCTTTCTTT.

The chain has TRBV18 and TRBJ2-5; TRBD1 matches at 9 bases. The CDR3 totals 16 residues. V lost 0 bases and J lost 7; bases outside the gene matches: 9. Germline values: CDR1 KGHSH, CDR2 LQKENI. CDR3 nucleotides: TGTGCCAGCTCACCACCGGGACAGGGAGTCCCTGGGACCCAGTACTTC. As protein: CASSPPGQGVPGTQYF.

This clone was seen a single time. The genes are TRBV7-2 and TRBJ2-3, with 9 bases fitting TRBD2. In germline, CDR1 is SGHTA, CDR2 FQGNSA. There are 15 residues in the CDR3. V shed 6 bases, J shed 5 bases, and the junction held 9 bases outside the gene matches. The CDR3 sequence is CASSSSGGRGDTQYF. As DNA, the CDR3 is TGTGCCAGCAGTTCCAGCGGGGGGCGAGGAGATACGCAGTATTTT.